This T cell receptor beta chain was identified during a study of cytomegalovirus exposure and HLA in healthy donors. The study, taken as a whole, reports: Among TCR sequences, most were rare, though some public TCRs appeared in many donors. A likely sequencing artifact accounted for one observed cluster of highly shared sequence variants. DRB1 showed the most TCR associations and HLA-C the fewest in a later analysis, as rates varied by HLA locus. No immune exposure information besides CMV serostatus was available.

Concerning this clone itself: Its antigen is unknown.

Losses at the gene ends were 4 bases for V and 7 bases for J; bases not matched to a gene: 11. This CDR3 is 15 amino acids long. The germline CDR1 and CDR2 sequences are MGHDK and SYGVNS. The study ran its PCR with 60 Vbeta and 13 Jbeta primers. Profiling relied on immunoSEQ multiplex PCR, and the TCRdb table lists in-frame clones only, not all of them. The table has fewer than 250,000 clones, 70% to 85% seen once; the top ten hold around 3.7%. The origin of this receptor is a man aged 35-49 years in good health and CMV-seropositive. The V and J genes are TRBV25-1 and TRBJ2-3; 7 positions agree with TRBD2. The source material was PBMCs. The CDR3 is CASSGSGTVANTQYF. CDR3 in DNA: TGTGCCAGCAGTGGCAGCGGGACGGTGGCGAATACGCAGTATTTT.